This T cell receptor (beta chain) was documented in a study of response to subunit inactivated influenza vaccine. Germline lookup yields CDR1 SGHDT and CDR2 YYEEEE. The CDR3 sequence is 14 residues long. Deletions cut 0 bases from V and 6 bases from J, with 12 bases between. There are many counts of this clonotype. Its antigen is as yet unknown. Overall study results and limits: The authors suggested that few new T cells are recruited per seasonal influenza vaccination.

TCRdb ran MiXCR on the RT-PCR reads and lists one entry per CDR3 protein. The data contain 700,000 to 900,000 distinct CDR3 sequences, about 20% of them singletons. This sequence joins TRBV5-6 and TRBJ1-1; D possibly corresponds to TRBD1 (5 bases). The sequence was collected from a man in his forties or fifties who received an inactivated influenza vaccine. The sequenced sample was PBMCs from blood, obtained 5 days after vaccination. The CDR3 sequence: CASSLGQYVPEAFF. DNA of the CDR3: TGTGCCAGCAGCTTGGGACAGTACGTCCCTGAAGCTTTCTTT.